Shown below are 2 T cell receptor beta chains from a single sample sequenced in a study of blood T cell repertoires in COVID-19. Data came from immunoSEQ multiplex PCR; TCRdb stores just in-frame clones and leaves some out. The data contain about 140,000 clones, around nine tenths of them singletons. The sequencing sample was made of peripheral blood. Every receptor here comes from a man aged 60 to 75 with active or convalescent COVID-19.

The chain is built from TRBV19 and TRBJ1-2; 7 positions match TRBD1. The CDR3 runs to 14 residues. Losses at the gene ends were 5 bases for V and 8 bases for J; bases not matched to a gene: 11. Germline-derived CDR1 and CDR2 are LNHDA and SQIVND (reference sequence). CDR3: CASSFTTGLMGYTF. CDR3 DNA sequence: TGTGCCAGTAGTTTCACGACAGGGTTGATGGGCTACACCTTC.

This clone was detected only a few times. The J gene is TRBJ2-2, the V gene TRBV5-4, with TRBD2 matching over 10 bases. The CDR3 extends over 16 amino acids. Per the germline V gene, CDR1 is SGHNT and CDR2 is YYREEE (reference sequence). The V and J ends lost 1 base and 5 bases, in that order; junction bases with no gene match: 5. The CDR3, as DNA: TGTGCCAGCAGCTTGCGGCCTAGCGGGAGTACCGGGGAGCTGTTTTTT. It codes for CASSLRPSGSTGELFF.